The source of this T cell receptor (beta chain) is a study of blood T cells in healthy people across ages. Study findings and constraints: Possibly confounding the expanded clonotype changes was the fact that donor CMV status was unknown.

Next came a second PCR, run for about 7 to 12 cycles, which used a sample-barcoded 5' primer along with a J-beta primer mix. Carrying 12 random nucleotides, a template-switch adaptor labeled each individual cDNA molecule. CDR3-containing paired-end reads numbering at least 2.5 million came from each sample. Via MiXCR, TCRdb re-called the 5' RACE reads, giving one row per CDR3 protein. The sample consists of some 890,000 distinct CDR3 sequences, roughly 28% of them appearing once. CDR1 KGHSH and CDR2 LQKENI come from the germline V gene. This CDR3 has 15 residues. V dropped 2 bases and J dropped 4 bases, with 12 bases sitting between them. For this clonotype: Its antigen is currently unknown.

The data were also submitted as part of a second study, on T cells of mothers and their children. That source reports: Versus unrelated pairs, overlap was slightly higher in related mother-child pairs, without reaching significance.

Specimen: blood. This clonotype was sampled from a middle-aged woman in good health. The chain links TRBV18 to TRBJ2-4, with D tentatively TRBD1 or TRBD2 (5 bases each). CDR3 coding DNA: TGTGCCAGCTCACCAAGGGACGCTCTAAAAAACATTCAGTACTTC. The encoded protein is CASSPRDALKNIQYF.